This T cell receptor beta chain was obtained from a study of T cells in localized non-small cell lung cancer. Clones were read by immunoSEQ multiplex PCR, and TCRdb kept only the in-frame ones, dropping some. The sample contains about 59,000 clones, approximately 90% of which appear only once. There are 15 residues in the CDR3. J lost 0 bases, V lost 4 bases, and 4 bases had no gene match. In germline, CDR1 is SGDLS, CDR2 YYNGEE. The rearrangement uses TRBV9 and TRBJ2-7, with TRBD2 matching 10 bases. Specimen: peripheral blood, collected before any cancer treatment. The receptor's source is a man aged 40 to 69 with stage I squamous cell lung carcinoma. This CDR3 reads CASSIAGGSSYEQYF. CDR3 coding DNA: TGTGCCAGCAGCATAGCGGGAGGTAGCTCCTACGAGCAGTACTTC.